Shown below are 4 T cell receptor beta chains from a single sample sequenced in a study of CD8+ T cells in alopecia areata. The treatment is: oral pan-JAK inhibitor, 5-10 mg twice daily. Sequencing used cDNA as its template, made by extracting RNA and reverse transcribing it. Clones were read by immunoSEQ multiplex PCR, and TCRdb kept only the in-frame ones, dropping some. Of about 210,000 clones in the sample, 50% to 60% were seen once. This specimen consisted of CD4+ T cells sorted from blood, obtained at week 4, from a patient treated with tofacitinib. Receptors originate from a human donor with alopecia areata.

The chain joins TRBV7-2 to TRBJ2-3; unclear D gene. Trimming removed 5 bases from V and 5 bases from J, with 17 bases in between. The CDR3 length is 15 residues. Germline V lookup: CDR1 SGHTA, CDR2 FQGNSA. The CDR3, as DNA: TGTGCCAGCAGCGTCGGACGGCCCCCCCAAGATACGCAGTATTTT. Translation: CASSVGRPPQDTQYF.

In its sample, this clone was seen a few times. J is TRBJ2-2 and V is TRBV19; D remains ambiguous. Trimming cost V 3 bases and J 4 bases, with 3 bases left between them. Germline V gene data show CDR1 as LNHDA and CDR2 as SQIVND (reference sequence). The CDR3 sequence is 12 residues long. The CDR3 DNA follows: TGTGCCAGTAGTATTTCCACCGGGGAGCTGTTTTTT. This translates into CASSISTGELFF.

The V gene is TRBV2, the J gene TRBJ2-7; no clear D. Trimming took off 2 bases at V and 6 bases at J, with 5 bases between the two ends. The CDR3 runs 11 residues. Germline-derived CDR1 and CDR2 are SNHLY and FYNNEI. This CDR3 is CASSELSEQYF. The CDR3 DNA is TGTGCCAGCAGTGAATTGTCCGAGCAGTACTTC.

This chain links TRBV30 with TRBJ2-2; weak D call: TRBD1 (5 bases). Germline V lookup: CDR1 GTSNPN, CDR2 SVGIG (reference sequence). This CDR3 region has 14 residues. Trimming left V 3 bases short and J 6 bases short, with 14 bases between. The CDR3 DNA sequence: TGTGCCTGGAGACCAACTCAGGGTTCCGGGGAGCTGTTTTTT. It yields the protein CAWRPTQGSGELFF.